Listed below are T cell receptor beta chains from one sample, sequenced in a study of blood T cell repertoires in COVID-19. The table came from immunoSEQ multiplex PCR; TCRdb's copy has only in-frame clones and leaves some out. The data show about 68,000 clones, about 82% seen once. The sample consisted of peripheral blood. The origin of the receptors is a man aged 45-65 years with acute or convalescent COVID-19. The CDR3 runs from the conserved cysteine through the conserved F or W. The D gene is left open where the match is weak. Size values are once, few and many counts, or a class for expanded clones, and some rows have none.

D: NA; J: TRBJ1-5; V: TRBV19; size: NA; DNA: TGTGCCAGTAGTTCCCAGGGTGCCCCCCCTGTTATGGCCCAGCATTTT; CDR3: CASSSQGAPPVMAQHF
D: TRBD1; J: TRBJ2-4; V: TRBV4-1; size: NA; DNA: TGCGCCAGCAGCCACGCGGATGGACAGGGTGGCAAAAACATTCAGTACTTC; CDR3: CASSHADGQGGKNIQYF
D: TRBD2; J: TRBJ2-5; V: TRBV7-2; size: NA; DNA: TGTGCCAGCAGCTCCTCCTATGGCGGGGGGAGGGAGACCCAGTACTTC; CDR3: CASSSSYGGGRETQYF
D: NA; J: TRBJ2-1; V: TRBV2; size: NA; DNA: TGTGCCAGCTATTCGGGGAACAATGAGCAGTTCTTC; CDR3: CASYSGNNEQFF
D: TRBD2; J: TRBJ2-2; V: TRBV3-1/TRBV3-2; size: NA; DNA: TGTGCCAGCAGGGGTAGCGGGGGGGCGAACACCGGGGAGCTGTTTTTT; CDR3: CASRGSGGANTGELFF
D: NA; J: TRBJ2-1; V: TRBV13; size: NA; DNA: TGTGCCAGCAGCTTTTCCTCTAGCCATGAGCAGTTCTTC; CDR3: CASSFSSSHEQFF
D: TRBD1; J: TRBJ2-1; V: TRBV14; size: NA; DNA: TGTGCCAGCAGCCAAGTGGAGACAGGGAACAATGAGCAGTTCTTC; CDR3: CASSQVETGNNEQFF
D: NA; J: TRBJ1-2; V: TRBV9; size: once; DNA: TGTGCCAGCAGCGGGAACTACGCTAACTATGGCTACACCTTC; CDR3: CASSGNYANYGYTF
D: NA; J: TRBJ2-1; V: TRBV4-1; size: NA; DNA: TGCGCCAGCAGCCAACTGGGACATCCCTCCTACAATGAGCAGTTCTTC; CDR3: CASSQLGHPSYNEQFF
D: TRBD1; J: TRBJ2-2; V: TRBV15; size: NA; DNA: TGTGCCACCAGCAGAGAGGGACAGGCTGACACCGGGGAGCTGTTTTTT; CDR3: CATSREGQADTGELFF
D: NA; J: TRBJ1-2; V: TRBV5-4; size: NA; DNA: TGTGCCAGCAGCTTGGTCAGGGCGTACTATGACTATGGCTACACCTTC; CDR3: CASSLVRAYYDYGYTF
D: NA; J: TRBJ2-3; V: TRBV9; size: once; DNA: TGTGCCAGCAGCGCCTTCGCGGATACGCAGTATTTT; CDR3: CASSAFADTQYF
D: NA; J: TRBJ2-3; V: TRBV10-3; size: NA; DNA: TGTGCCATCAGTGAGTCTGGGGCACTCAATACGCAGTATTTT; CDR3: CAISESGALNTQYF
D: NA; J: TRBJ1-1; V: TRBV5-8; size: NA; DNA: TGTGCCAGCAGCTTGGACATCCAGAACACTGAAGCTTTCTTT; CDR3: CASSLDIQNTEAFF
D: NA; J: TRBJ1-2; V: TRBV5-4; size: few; DNA: TGTGCCAGCAGCACTCCGGGACTTTTAGGAGGCTACACCTTC; CDR3: CASSTPGLLGGYTF
D: NA; J: TRBJ2-3; V: TRBV27; size: NA; DNA: TGTGCCAGCGGTCGCGAGGATACGCAGTATTTT; CDR3: CASGREDTQYF
D: TRBD1; J: TRBJ2-3; V: TRBV3-1/TRBV3-2; size: NA; DNA: TGTGCCAGCAGCCAAGCCGGACAGGGGGCCACAGATACGCAGTATTTT; CDR3: CASSQAGQGATDTQYF
D: TRBD2; J: TRBJ2-5; V: TRBV29-1; size: once; DNA: TGCAGCGCCGGGACTAGCGGGCGACAGACCCAGTACTTC; CDR3: CSAGTSGRQTQYF
D: TRBD2; J: TRBJ2-7; V: TRBV4-2; size: NA; DNA: TGTGCCAGCAGCCCTCAGGGAGGGCAAGAGCTCTACGAGCAGTACTTC; CDR3: CASSPQGGQELYEQYF
D: TRBD1; J: TRBJ2-4; V: TRBV27; size: NA; DNA: TGTGCCAGCAGTTTAACGGGACAGTTAGCCAAAAACATTCAGTACTTC; CDR3: CASSLTGQLAKNIQYF
D: TRBD2; J: TRBJ2-7; V: TRBV3-1/TRBV3-2; size: NA; DNA: TGTGCCAGCAGCTTTGGACTAGCGGGGACCTACGAGCAGTACTTC; CDR3: CASSFGLAGTYEQYF
D: NA; J: TRBJ2-1; V: TRBV5-1; size: few; DNA: TGCGCCAGCAGCTTGGTCGCGGATACTGAGCAGTTCTTC; CDR3: CASSLVADTEQFF
D: TRBD1; J: TRBJ1-1; V: TRBV7-2; size: NA; DNA: TGTGCCAGCAGCTTAGATGGGACAGGGGACACTGAAGCTTTCTTT; CDR3: CASSLDGTGDTEAFF
D: TRBD1; J: TRBJ2-3; V: TRBV7-3; size: NA; DNA: TGTGCCAGCAGCCGAAATTCGGCAGGGGGCGGTCTTCCGCAGTATTTT; CDR3: CASSRNSAGGGLPQYF
D: NA; J: TRBJ2-1; V: TRBV5-1; size: once; DNA: TGCGCCAGCAGCCGCAGCGGCGCTGCCGTAAATGAGCAGTTCTTC; CDR3: CASSRSGAAVNEQFF
D: NA; J: TRBJ2-1; V: TRBV27; size: NA; DNA: TGTGCCAGCGGAGTTTACAATGAGCAGTTCTTC; CDR3: CASGVYNEQFF
D: TRBD2; J: TRBJ2-3; V: TRBV10-3; size: NA; DNA: TGTGCCCCCGCCGGGACTAGCGGGGTTACAGATACGCAGTATTTT; CDR3: CAPAGTSGVTDTQYF
D: TRBD2; J: TRBJ2-3; V: TRBV5-4; size: NA; DNA: TGTGCCAGCAGCTTGAAAGTGACTAGCGGGGGGTCCCACACAGATACGCAGTATTTT; CDR3: CASSLKVTSGGSHTDTQYF
D: NA; J: TRBJ1-3; V: TRBV5-6; size: NA; DNA: TGTGCCAGCAGCTTCGCGGGAAACACCATATATTTT; CDR3: CASSFAGNTIYF
D: NA; J: TRBJ2-1; V: TRBV28; size: many; DNA: TGTGCCAGCAGTTTCGGAGACGGAATCTCCTACAATGAGCAGTTCTTC; CDR3: CASSFGDGISYNEQFF
D: NA; J: TRBJ1-5; V: TRBV30; size: NA; DNA: TGTGCCTTCGCCTACGGGGAGGGGTACAGTCAGCCCCAGCATTTT; CDR3: CAFAYGEGYSQPQHF
D: TRBD2; J: TRBJ2-1; V: TRBV3-1/TRBV3-2; size: NA; DNA: TGTGCCAGCAGCCAAGATTCTAGCGGGGGGAGAAATGAGCAGTTCTTC; CDR3: CASSQDSSGGRNEQFF
D: TRBD1; J: TRBJ1-1; V: TRBV5-6; size: once; DNA: TGTGCCAGCAGCTTACCAGGGGGCTCAGCTTTCTTT; CDR3: CASSLPGGSAFF
D: TRBD2; J: TRBJ2-3; V: TRBV4-2; size: NA; DNA: TGTGCCAGCAGCCAAGATCCTAGCGGGGGATCTTTCACAGATACGCAGTATTTT; CDR3: CASSQDPSGGSFTDTQYF
D: TRBD1; J: TRBJ2-3; V: TRBV11-1; size: NA; DNA: TGTGCCAGCAGCACCCGGACAGGGGCAACAGATACGCAGTATTTT; CDR3: CASSTRTGATDTQYF
D: NA; J: TRBJ1-2; V: TRBV10-3; size: NA; DNA: TGTGCCATTCGATTGACAGGAGGATATGGCTACACCTTC; CDR3: CAIRLTGGYGYTF
D: NA; J: TRBJ1-1; V: TRBV6-4; size: NA; DNA: TGTGCCAGCAGATCTTTGGAGGCCCCTTTCTTT; CDR3: CASRSLEAPFF
D: NA; J: TRBJ1-6; V: TRBV14; size: NA; DNA: TGTGCCAGCAGCCCCGGGGGGCCCTATAATTCACCCCTCCACTTT; CDR3: CASSPGGPYNSPLHF
D: TRBD2; J: TRBJ2-1; V: TRBV9; size: NA; DNA: TGTGCCAGCAGCGTAGCTAGCGGGGGGGTGACCTACAATGAGCAGTTCTTC; CDR3: CASSVASGGVTYNEQFF
D: NA; J: TRBJ2-5; V: TRBV4-2; size: NA; DNA: TGTGCCAGCAGCCAAGATGAAAGGGGCGGGGCCCCCGCTCTGGGCGGGAACGGCGGAGAGACCCAGTACTTC; CDR3: CASSQDERGGAPALGGNGGETQYF
D: TRBD1; J: TRBJ1-1; V: TRBV7-9; size: NA; DNA: TGTGCCAGCAGCCGGGACAGGGGAGAAACTGAAGCTTTCTTT; CDR3: CASSRDRGETEAFF
D: NA; J: TRBJ2-1; V: TRBV28; size: NA; DNA: TGTGCCAGCAGTCCCACACAGGGCCACTCCTACAATGAGCAGTTCTTC; CDR3: CASSPTQGHSYNEQFF
D: TRBD1; J: TRBJ2-1; V: TRBV5-1; size: NA; DNA: TGCGCCAGCAGCTTGGGGGGACAGGGGGCCTCCTCCTACAATGAGCAGTTCTTC; CDR3: CASSLGGQGASSYNEQFF
D: NA; J: TRBJ1-1; V: TRBV4-1; size: few; DNA: TGCGCCAGCAGCCACCTACCCCCAGGCCTACAAGGGAACACTGAAGCTTTCTTT; CDR3: CASSHLPPGLQGNTEAFF
D: NA; J: TRBJ2-5; V: TRBV5-1; size: NA; DNA: TGCGCCAGCAGCAAGATGGACAGAATCCAAGAGACCCAGTACTTC; CDR3: CASSKMDRIQETQYF
D: NA; J: TRBJ2-7; V: TRBV14; size: NA; DNA: TGTGCCAGCAGCTTACTGACAGGTGGCCACGAGCAGTACTTC; CDR3: CASSLLTGGHEQYF
D: TRBD1; J: TRBJ2-1; V: TRBV7-3; size: NA; DNA: TGTGCCAGCAGCTTAGAGGCAGGGGGCTATCAGTTCTTC; CDR3: CASSLEAGGYQFF
D: NA; J: TRBJ2-3; V: TRBV18; size: NA; DNA: TGTGCCAGCTCAAGTTTCGGGGGTAGCACAGATACGCAGTATTTT; CDR3: CASSSFGGSTDTQYF
D: TRBD2; J: TRBJ2-3; V: TRBV9; size: NA; DNA: TGTGCCAGCAGCAGCCCCCCGCGGGGGGGCATGGATACGCAGTATTTT; CDR3: CASSSPPRGGMDTQYF
D: NA; J: TRBJ1-6; V: TRBV19; size: few; DNA: TGTGCCAGTAGTATAAAGGACAGTGGGCGTTCACCCCTCCACTTT; CDR3: CASSIKDSGRSPLHF
D: NA; J: TRBJ2-1; V: TRBV15; size: NA; DNA: TGTGCCACCAGCAGAGAAGGAGGGTACAATGAGCAGTTCTTC; CDR3: CATSREGGYNEQFF
D: TRBD2; J: TRBJ2-1; V: TRBV11-3; size: NA; DNA: TGTGCCAGCAGCTTAGAAGGGGGTGCTGCGGGGGGACAACGGAATGAGCAGTTCTTC; CDR3: CASSLEGGAAGGQRNEQFF
D: NA; J: TRBJ2-5; V: TRBV30; size: NA; DNA: TGTGCCTGGAGTGATAGGGGGGGGACCCAGTACTTC; CDR3: CAWSDRGGTQYF
D: TRBD1; J: TRBJ2-6; V: TRBV4-1; size: NA; DNA: TGCGCCAGCAGCCAACACAGGGGGCCTGGGGCCAACGTCCTGACTTTC; CDR3: CASSQHRGPGANVLTF
D: NA; J: TRBJ1-1; V: TRBV4-1; size: NA; DNA: TGCGCCAGCAGCGATAGAGATTGGACAGCCAACACTGAAGCTTTCTTT; CDR3: CASSDRDWTANTEAFF
D: NA; J: TRBJ2-1; V: TRBV19; size: NA; DNA: TGTGCCAGTAGTAGAAGCGAGGGTCGCGAGCAGTTCTTC; CDR3: CASSRSEGREQFF
D: TRBD2; J: TRBJ2-1; V: TRBV4-2; size: NA; DNA: TGTGCCAGCAGTGCTAGCGGGGGGGCCTACAATGAGCAGTTCTTC; CDR3: CASSASGGAYNEQFF
D: TRBD1; J: TRBJ2-7; V: TRBV19; size: NA; DNA: TGTGCCAGTAGCCCGGGACAGGGGTATAACGAGCAGTACTTC; CDR3: CASSPGQGYNEQYF